This TCR beta chain derives from a study of molecular identifiers for immune sequencing clone quantification. Study-wide results and limits: Clones that had above 20 RNA copies took up over 97% of effector molecules but under 1% in naive cells.

CDR1 and CDR2 from the germline V gene are MDHEN and SYDVKM. CDR3 length equals 15 residues. Trimming took off 1 base at V and 3 bases at J, with 11 bases between the two ends. Naive CD8 libraries used about 18,000 to 1,100,000 sorted cells and 10%, 30% or 50% RNA. A CD8+CD4-CCR7+CD45RA+ gate was used to sort naive CD8 T cells. Using its own MiXCR run on the PCR reads, TCRdb lists one record per CDR3 protein. The table records over 600,000 distinct CDR3 sequences, 15% to 20% of them present only once. About this clonotype itself: What it binds is not known. The conserved closing phenylalanine or tryptophan is absent in this CDR3, likely reflecting a read error.

The source material was naive CD8+ T cells from blood, with Jurkat cell RNA spiked in. The subset here: FACS-sorted CD8+CD4-CCR7+CD45RA+ naive T cells. V usage is TRBV28 and J usage is TRBJ2-3; D remains unclear. This clonotype was obtained from a human donor in good health. Some libraries in this study had Jurkat cell RNA spiked in. CDR3 loop: CASSLSLSSTDTQYL. CDR3 DNA sequence: TGTGCCAGCAGTTTATCACTATCCTCTACAGATACGCAGTATCTT.